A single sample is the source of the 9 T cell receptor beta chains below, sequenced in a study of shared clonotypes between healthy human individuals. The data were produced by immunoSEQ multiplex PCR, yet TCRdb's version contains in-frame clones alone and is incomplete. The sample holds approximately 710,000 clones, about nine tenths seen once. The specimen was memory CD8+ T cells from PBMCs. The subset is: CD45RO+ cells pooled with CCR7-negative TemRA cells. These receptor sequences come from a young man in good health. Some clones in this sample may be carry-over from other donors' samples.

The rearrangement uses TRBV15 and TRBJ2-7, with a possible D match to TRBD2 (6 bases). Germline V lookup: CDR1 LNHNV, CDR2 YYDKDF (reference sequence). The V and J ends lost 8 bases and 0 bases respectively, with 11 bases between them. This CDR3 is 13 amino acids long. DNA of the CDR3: TGTGCCACCGGGGGGAAGAGCTCCTACGAGCAGTACTTC. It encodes CATGGKSSYEQYF. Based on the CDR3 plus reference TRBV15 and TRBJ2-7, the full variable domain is DAMVIQNPRYQVTQFGKPVTLSCSQTLNHNVMYWYQQKSSQAPKLLFHYYDKDFNNEADTPDNFQSRRPNTSFCFLDIRSPGLGDTAMYLCATGGKSSYEQYFGPGTRLTVT.

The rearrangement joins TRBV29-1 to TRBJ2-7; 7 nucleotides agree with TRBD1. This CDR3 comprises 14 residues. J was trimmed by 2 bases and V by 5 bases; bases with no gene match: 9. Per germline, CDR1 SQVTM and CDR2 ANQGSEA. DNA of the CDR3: TGCAGCGTTCTCGTCGGTCAGGGGGCCTACGAGCAGTACTTC. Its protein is CSVLVGQGAYEQYF.

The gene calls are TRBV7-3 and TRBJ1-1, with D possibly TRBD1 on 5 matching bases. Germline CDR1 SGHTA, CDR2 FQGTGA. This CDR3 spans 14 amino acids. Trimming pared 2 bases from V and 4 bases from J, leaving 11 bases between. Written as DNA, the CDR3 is TGTGCCAGCAGCTTAGTCGGCAGGGCCACTGAAGCTTTCTTT. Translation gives CASSLVGRATEAFF.

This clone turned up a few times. CDR3 protein: CASSGPGPNLAKNIQYF. The DNA of the CDR3 is TGTGCCAGCAGCGGGCCGGGACCCAACCTAGCCAAAAACATTCAGTACTTC. The rearrangement joins TRBV7-8 to TRBJ2-4, with D perhaps being TRBD1 or TRBD2 (5 bases each). Trimming removed 5 bases at V and 0 bases at J, with 17 bases between. Germline V gene lookup returns CDR1 SGHVS and CDR2 FQNEAQ. The CDR3 covers 17 residues.

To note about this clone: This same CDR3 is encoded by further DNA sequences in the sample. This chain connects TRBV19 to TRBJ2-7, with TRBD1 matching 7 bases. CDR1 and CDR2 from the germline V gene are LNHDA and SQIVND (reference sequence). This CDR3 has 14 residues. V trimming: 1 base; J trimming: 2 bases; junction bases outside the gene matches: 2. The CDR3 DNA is TGTGCCAGTAGTATAGGTAGGGGGCCCTACGAGCAGTACTTC. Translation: CASSIGRGPYEQYF.

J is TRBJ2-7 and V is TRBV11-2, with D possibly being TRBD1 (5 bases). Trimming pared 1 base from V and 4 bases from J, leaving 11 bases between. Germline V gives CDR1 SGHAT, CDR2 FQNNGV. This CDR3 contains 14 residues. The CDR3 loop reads CASSLGASGYEQYF. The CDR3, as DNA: TGTGCCAGCAGCTTAGGGGCATCAGGGTACGAGCAGTACTTC. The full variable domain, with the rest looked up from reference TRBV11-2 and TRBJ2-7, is EAGVAQSPRYKIIEKRQSVAFWCNPISGHATLYWYQQILGQGPKLLIQFQNNGVVDDSQLPKDRFSAERLKGVDSTLKIQPAKLEDSAVYLCASSLGASGYEQYFGPGTRLTVT.

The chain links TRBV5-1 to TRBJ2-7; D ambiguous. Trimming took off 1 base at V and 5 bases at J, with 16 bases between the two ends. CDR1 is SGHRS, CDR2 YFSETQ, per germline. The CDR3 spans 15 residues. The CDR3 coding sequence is TGCGCCAGCAGCTTGCTTGGCCCCCGACCCCACGAGCAGTACTTC. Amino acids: CASSLLGPRPHEQYF.

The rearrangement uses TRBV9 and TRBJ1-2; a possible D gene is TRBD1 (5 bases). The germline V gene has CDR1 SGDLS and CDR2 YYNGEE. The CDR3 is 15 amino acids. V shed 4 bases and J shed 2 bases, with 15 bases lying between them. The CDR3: CASSPKPGLNYGYTF. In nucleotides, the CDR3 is TGTGCCAGCAGCCCCAAACCGGGACTGAACTATGGCTACACCTTC.

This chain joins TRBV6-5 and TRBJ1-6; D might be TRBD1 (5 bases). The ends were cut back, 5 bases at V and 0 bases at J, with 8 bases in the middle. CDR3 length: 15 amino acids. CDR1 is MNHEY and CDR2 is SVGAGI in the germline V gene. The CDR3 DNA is TGTGCCAGCAGTCGGGGGAGCTCCTATAATTCACCCCTCCACTTT. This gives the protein CASSRGSSYNSPLHF.